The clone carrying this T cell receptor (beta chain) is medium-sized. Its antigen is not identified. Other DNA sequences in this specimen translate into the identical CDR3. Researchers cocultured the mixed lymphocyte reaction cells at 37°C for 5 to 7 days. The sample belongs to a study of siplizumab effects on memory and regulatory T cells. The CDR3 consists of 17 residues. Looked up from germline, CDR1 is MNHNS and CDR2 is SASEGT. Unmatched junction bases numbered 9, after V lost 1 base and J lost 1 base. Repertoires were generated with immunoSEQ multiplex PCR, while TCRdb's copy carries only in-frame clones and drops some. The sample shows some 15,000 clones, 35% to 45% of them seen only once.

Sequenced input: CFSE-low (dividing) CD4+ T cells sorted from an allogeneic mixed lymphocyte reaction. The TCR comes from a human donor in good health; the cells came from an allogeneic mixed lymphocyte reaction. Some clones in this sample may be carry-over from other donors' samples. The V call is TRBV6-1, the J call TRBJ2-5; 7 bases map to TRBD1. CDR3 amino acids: CASSEGSGGFFQETQYF. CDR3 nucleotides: TGTGCCAGCAGTGAAGGCTCAGGGGGTTTTTTCCAAGAGACCCAGTACTTC.